This T cell receptor (beta chain) was recovered during a study of blood T cell repertoires in COVID-19. Study background: The study drew acute and convalescent COVID-19 samples from the United States, Italy and Spain. The analysed material was cDNA or gDNA that came from T cells, B-cell-depleted T cells, or PBMCs.

As originally analysed: Nucleated cell counts were estimated from reference gene primer amplification. Libraries were prepared by immunoSEQ multiplex PCR; TCRdb keeps only in-frame clonotypes and omits some of them. V, J and clone size are taken as reported in that table, and D and trimming were inferred from the DNA itself. Of approximately 170,000 clones detected, approximately 87% appear once; the ten largest clones hold about 4%. CDR3 size: 13 residues. V shed 4 bases and J shed 6 bases, with 11 bases lying between them. Germline CDR1 is SGDLS and CDR2 is YYNGEE. J is TRBJ2-1 and V is TRBV9; D call uncertain. The material sequenced was peripheral blood. The sequence derives from a man aged 18 to 30 with active or convalescent COVID-19. The CDR3 DNA is TGTGCCAGCAGCTCGAGGATGGGCAATGAGCAGTTCTTC. It specifies CASSSRMGNEQFF.